This TCR beta chain is from a study of beta chain features in type 1 diabetes. Study background: Similarity in age, gender and cell yields was seen between patients and healthy donors. Study-wide points: A greater similarity of naive, central memory and Treg TCRB repertoires was seen among patients than among healthy donors.

Expressed TCRB transcripts were sequenced because the isolated RNA had all been reverse transcribed beforehand. Around 4 million reads per sample were averaged for naive, central memory and regulatory samples. The protocol was immunoSEQ multiplex PCR, while the TCRdb copy is restricted to in-frame clones and leaves out a portion. The sample records hundreds of thousands of clones, approximately 30% being singletons. About this clone: The antigen remains unidentified.

Source material: naive CD4+ T cells from blood. This clonotype was sampled from a man between 18 and 29 years old in good health.

The CDR3: CASSQDGGNQPQHF. The CDR3, as DNA: TGCGCCAGCAGCCAAGATGGTGGCAATCAGCCCCAGCATTTT. The chain combines TRBV4-1 with TRBJ1-5; D gene unclear. The CDR3 covers 14 residues. CDR1 and CDR2 (germline): MGHRA, YSYEKL. V was clipped by 0 bases and J by 2 bases, with 5 bases between them.